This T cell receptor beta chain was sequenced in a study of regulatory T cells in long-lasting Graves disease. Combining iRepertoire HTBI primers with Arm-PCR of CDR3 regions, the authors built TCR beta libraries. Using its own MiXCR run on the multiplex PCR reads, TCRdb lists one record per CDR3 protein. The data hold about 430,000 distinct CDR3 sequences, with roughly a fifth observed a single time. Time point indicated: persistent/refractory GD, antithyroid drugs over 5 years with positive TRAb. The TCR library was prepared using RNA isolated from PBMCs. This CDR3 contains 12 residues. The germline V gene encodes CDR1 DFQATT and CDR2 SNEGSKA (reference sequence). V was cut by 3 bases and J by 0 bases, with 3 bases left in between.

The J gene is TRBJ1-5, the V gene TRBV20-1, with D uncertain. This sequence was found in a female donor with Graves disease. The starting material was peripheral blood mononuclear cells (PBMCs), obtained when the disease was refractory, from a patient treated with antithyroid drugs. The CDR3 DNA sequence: TGCAGTGCTAGTTATAGCAATCAGCCCCAGCATTTT. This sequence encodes CSASYSNQPQHF.